This T cell receptor beta chain was documented in a study of blood T cell repertoires in COVID-19. The CDR3 loop spans 17 amino acids. V was clipped by 3 bases and J by 1 base; unmatched bases: 8. Germline CDR1 is SGDLS and CDR2 is YYNGEE. Original handling: Cell counts per sample came from amplifying reference gene primers. Assay: immunoSEQ multiplex PCR; the TCRdb copy retains only in-frame clones and omits some. D and trimming come from the DNA, and the V and J calls and clone size come from that table. The sample lists tens of thousands of clones; 83% were seen once. Sequencing was performed on peripheral blood. The chain employs TRBV9 and TRBJ2-2; 8 positions match TRBD1. The receptor's source is a woman over 75 with active or convalescent COVID-19. The CDR3 region has the DNA TGTGCCAGCAGCGAGATACCGGGACAGGAGAACACCGGGGAGCTGTTTTTT. The encoded protein is CASSEIPGQENTGELFF. The full variable domain, in which reference TRBV9 and TRBJ2-2 provide the parts outside the CDR3, is DSGVTQTPKHLITATGQRVTLRCSPRSGDLSVYWYQQSLDQGLQFLIQYYNGEERAKGNILERFSAQQFPDLHSELNLSSLELGDSALYFCASSEIPGQENTGELFFGEGSRLTVL.